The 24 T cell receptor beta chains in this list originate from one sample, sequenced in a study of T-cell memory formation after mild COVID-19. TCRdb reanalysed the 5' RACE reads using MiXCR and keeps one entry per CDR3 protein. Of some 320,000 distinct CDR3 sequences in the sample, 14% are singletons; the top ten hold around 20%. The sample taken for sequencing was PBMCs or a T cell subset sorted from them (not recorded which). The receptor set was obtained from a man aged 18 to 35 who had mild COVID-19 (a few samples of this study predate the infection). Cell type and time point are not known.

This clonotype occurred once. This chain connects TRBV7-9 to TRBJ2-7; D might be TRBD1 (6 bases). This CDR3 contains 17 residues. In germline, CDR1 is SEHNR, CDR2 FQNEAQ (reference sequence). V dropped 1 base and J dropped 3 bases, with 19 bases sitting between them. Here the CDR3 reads CASSLVVVGASLYEQYF. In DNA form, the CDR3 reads TGTGCCAGCAGCTTAGTAGTGGTGGGGGCATCCCTCTACGAGCAGTACTTC.

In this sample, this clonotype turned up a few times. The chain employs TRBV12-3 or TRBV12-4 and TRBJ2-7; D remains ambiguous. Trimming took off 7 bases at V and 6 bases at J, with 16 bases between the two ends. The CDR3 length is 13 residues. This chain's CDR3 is CASTVVQGGEQYF. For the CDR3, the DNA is TGTGCCAGCACCGTGGTCCAAGGTGGCGAGCAGTACTTC.

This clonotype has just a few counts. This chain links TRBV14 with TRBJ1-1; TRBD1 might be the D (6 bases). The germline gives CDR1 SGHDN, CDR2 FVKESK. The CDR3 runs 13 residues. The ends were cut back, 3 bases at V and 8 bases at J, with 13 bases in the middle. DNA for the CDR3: TGTGCCAGCAGCCAGGGGTACGACAGGGAAGCTTTCTTT. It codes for CASSQGYDREAFF.

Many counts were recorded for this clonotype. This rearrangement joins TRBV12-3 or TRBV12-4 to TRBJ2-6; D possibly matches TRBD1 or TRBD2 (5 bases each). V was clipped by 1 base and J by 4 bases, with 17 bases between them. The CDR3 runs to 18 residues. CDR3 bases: TGTGCCAGCAGTTTAGGTTTTGGGGACCCTTCCGGGGCCAACGTCCTGACTTTC. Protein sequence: CASSLGFGDPSGANVLTF.

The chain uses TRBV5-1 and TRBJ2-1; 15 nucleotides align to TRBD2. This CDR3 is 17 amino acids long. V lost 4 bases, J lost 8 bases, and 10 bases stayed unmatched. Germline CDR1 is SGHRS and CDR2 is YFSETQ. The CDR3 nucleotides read TGCGCCAGCAGCCCCGCCTGGACTAGCGGGGGGGCGGATGAGCAGTTCTTC. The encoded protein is CASSPAWTSGGADEQFF.

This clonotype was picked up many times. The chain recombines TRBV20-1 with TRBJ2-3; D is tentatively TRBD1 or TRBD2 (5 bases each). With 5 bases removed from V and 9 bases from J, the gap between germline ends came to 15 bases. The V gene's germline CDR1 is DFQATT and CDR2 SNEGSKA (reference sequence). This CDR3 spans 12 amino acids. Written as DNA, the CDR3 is TGCAGTGCTGGACCCTCCTGGGGGACGCAGTATTTT. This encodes CSAGPSWGTQYF.

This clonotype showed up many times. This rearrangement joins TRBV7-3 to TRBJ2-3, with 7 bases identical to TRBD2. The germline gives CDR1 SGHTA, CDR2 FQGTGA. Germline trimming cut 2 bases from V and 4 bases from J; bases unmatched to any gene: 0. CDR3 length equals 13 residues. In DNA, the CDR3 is TGTGCCAGCAGCTTACTAGCGGCAGATACGCAGTATTTT. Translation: CASSLLAADTQYF.

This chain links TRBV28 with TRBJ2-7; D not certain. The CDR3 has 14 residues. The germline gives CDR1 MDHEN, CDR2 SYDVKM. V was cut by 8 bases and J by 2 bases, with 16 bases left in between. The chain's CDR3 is CASGRSYTPYEQYV. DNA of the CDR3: TGTGCCAGCGGACGGAGTTATACCCCCTACGAGCAGTACGTC.

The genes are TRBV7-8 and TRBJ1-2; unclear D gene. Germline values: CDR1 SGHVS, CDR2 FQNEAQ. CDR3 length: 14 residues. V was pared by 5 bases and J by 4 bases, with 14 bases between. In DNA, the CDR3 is TGTGCCAGCAGCCCGCCTGACTCGGGCTATGGCTACACCTTC. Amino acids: CASSPPDSGYGYTF. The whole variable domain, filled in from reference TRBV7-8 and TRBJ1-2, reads GAGVSQSPRYKVAKRGQDVALRCDPISGHVSLFWYQQALGQGPEFLTYFQNEAQLDKSGLPSDRFFAERPEGSVSTLKIQRTQQEDSAVYLCASSPPDSGYGYTFGSGTRLTVV.

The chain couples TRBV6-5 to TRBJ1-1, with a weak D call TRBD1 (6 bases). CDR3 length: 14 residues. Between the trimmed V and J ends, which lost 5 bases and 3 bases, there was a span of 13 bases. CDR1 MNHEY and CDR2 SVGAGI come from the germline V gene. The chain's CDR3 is CASSRTRGDTEAFF. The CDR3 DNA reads TGTGCCAGCAGTCGCACAAGGGGGGACACTGAAGCTTTCTTT.

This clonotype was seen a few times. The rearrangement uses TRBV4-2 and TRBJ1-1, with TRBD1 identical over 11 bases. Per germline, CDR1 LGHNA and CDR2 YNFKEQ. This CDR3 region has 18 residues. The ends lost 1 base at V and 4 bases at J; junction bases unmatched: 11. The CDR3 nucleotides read TGTGCCAGCAGCCAAGTGGACAGGGGGCTACTGCGTGGCACTGAAGCTTTCTTT. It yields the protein CASSQVDRGLLRGTEAFF.

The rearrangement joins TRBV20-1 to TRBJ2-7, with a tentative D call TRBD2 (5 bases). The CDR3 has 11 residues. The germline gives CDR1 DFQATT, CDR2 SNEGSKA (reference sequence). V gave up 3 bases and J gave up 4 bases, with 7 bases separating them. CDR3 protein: CSASRGYEQYF. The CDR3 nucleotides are TGCAGTGCTAGTCGGGGATACGAGCAGTACTTC.

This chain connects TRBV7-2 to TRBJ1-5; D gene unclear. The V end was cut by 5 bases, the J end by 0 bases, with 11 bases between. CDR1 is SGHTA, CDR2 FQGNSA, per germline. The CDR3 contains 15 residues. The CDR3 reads CASSLGKGSNQPQHF. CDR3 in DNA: TGTGCCAGCAGCCTAGGTAAAGGTAGCAATCAGCCCCAGCATTTT.

DNA for the CDR3: TGCAGTGCTCCGCCTGCGGGGCAGGGCACTGAAGCTTTCTTT. It yields the protein CSAPPAGQGTEAFF. The chain recombines TRBV20-1 with TRBJ1-1; a possible D gene is TRBD1 (5 bases). V was clipped by 5 bases and J by 4 bases, with 17 bases between them. CDR1 DFQATT and CDR2 SNEGSKA come from the germline V gene (reference sequence). This CDR3 region has 14 residues.

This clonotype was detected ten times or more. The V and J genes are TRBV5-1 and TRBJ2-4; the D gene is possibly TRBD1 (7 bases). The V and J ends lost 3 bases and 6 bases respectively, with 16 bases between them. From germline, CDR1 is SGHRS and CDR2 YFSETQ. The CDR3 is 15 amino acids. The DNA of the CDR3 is TGCGCCAGCAGCTACCTTCAGGGGGGCAGAAACATTCAGTACTTC. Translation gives CASSYLQGGRNIQYF.

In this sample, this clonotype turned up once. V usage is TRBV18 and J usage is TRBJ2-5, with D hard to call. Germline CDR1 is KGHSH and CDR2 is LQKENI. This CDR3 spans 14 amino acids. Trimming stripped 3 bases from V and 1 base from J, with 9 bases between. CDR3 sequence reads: CASSPSWGQETQYF. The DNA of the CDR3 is TGTGCCAGCTCACCCAGTTGGGGCCAAGAGACCCAGTACTTC.

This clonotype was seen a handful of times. CDR3 coding DNA: TGTGCCAGCAGTTACGGCACTAGTAGTGGTGAGCAGTTCTTC. It codes for CASSYGTSSGEQFF. This chain links TRBV6-2 or TRBV6-3 with TRBJ2-1, with D tentatively TRBD2 (5 bases). This CDR3 has 14 amino acids. V dropped 2 bases and J dropped 9 bases, with 14 bases sitting between them. Germline assignment: CDR1 MNHEY and CDR2 SVGEGT.

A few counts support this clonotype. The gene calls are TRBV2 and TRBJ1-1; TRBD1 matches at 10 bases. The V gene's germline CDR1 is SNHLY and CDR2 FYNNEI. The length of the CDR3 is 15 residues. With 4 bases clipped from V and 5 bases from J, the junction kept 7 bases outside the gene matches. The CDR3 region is CASSVLDRGGTEAFF. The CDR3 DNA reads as TGTGCCAGCAGTGTGCTGGACAGGGGGGGTACTGAAGCTTTCTTT.

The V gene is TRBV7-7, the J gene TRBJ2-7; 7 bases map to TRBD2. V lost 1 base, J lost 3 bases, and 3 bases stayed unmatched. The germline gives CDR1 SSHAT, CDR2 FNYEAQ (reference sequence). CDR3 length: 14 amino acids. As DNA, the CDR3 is TGTGCCAGCAGCTTAGGGGAGGGCGGCTACGAGCAGTACTTC. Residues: CASSLGEGGYEQYF.

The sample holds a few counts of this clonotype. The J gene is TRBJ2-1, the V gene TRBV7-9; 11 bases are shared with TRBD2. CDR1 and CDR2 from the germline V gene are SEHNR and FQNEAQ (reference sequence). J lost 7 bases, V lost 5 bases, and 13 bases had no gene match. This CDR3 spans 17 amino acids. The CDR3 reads CASSRPFTSGGKNEQFF. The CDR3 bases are TGTGCCAGCAGCCGACCATTTACTAGCGGGGGCAAGAATGAGCAGTTCTTC. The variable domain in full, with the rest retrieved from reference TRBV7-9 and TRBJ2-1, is DTGVSQNPRHKITKRGQNVTFRCDPISEHNRLYWYRQTLGQGPEFLTYFQNEAQLEKSRLLSDRFSAERPKGSFSTLEIQRTEQGDSAMYLCASSRPFTSGGKNEQFFGPGTRLTVL.

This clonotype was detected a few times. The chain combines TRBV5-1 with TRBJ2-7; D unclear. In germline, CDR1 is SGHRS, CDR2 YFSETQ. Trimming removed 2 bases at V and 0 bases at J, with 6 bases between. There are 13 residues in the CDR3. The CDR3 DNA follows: TGCGCCAGCAGCTTCGAGGACTCCTACGAGCAGTACTTC. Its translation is CASSFEDSYEQYF.

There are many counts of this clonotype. The CDR3 nucleotides read TGTGCCAGCAGCAGGACAGAGACCCAGTACTTC. Translation: CASSRTETQYF. This chain joins TRBV12-3 or TRBV12-4 and TRBJ2-5; D not certain. CDR3 length: 11 amino acids. The V end was cut by 6 bases, the J end by 4 bases, with 6 bases between.

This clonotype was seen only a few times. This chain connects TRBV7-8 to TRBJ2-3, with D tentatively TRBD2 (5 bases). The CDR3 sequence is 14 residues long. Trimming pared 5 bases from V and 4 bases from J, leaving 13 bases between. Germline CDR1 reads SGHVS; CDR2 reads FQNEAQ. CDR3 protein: CASSLRLMADTQYF. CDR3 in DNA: TGTGCCAGCAGCCTACGACTAATGGCAGATACGCAGTATTTT.

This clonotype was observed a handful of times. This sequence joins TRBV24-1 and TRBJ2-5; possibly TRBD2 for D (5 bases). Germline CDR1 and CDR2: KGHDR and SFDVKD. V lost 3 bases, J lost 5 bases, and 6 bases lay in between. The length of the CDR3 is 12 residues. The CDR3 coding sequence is TGTGCCACCAGTGATACGGGGGAGACCCAGTACTTC. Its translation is CATSDTGETQYF.